This passage covers 24 T cell receptor beta chains from one sample sequenced in a study of a mutant IDH1 vaccine in newly diagnosed glioma. TCRdb's copy holds only in-frame clones and misses some; the assay was immunoSEQ multiplex PCR. Of around 50,000 clones in the sample, roughly 80% were seen once. No antigens are known for them. Time point denoted: week 47, end of study. All doses held 300 ug of mutant IDH1 20-mer peptide, with topical imiquimod. Here the sequenced sample was PBMCs, taken from a glioma patient whose treatment included an IDH1 peptide vaccine. Receptor source: a woman in her 30s with glioma. Some clones in this sample may be carry-over from other donors' samples.

This clone has a single count. V and J are TRBV12-5 and TRBJ1-1; 8 bases map to TRBD1. With V trimmed by 2 bases and J by 4 bases, 3 bases remained unmatched. The CDR3 runs to 14 residues. Per germline, CDR1 LGHNT and CDR2 FRNRAP. The CDR3 region has the DNA TGTGCTAGTGGTTTGCAGGGGGCCGGCACTGAAGCTTTCTTT. Encoded protein: CASGLQGAGTEAFF.

The CDR3 region is CASSHNPSESTDTQYF. The DNA of the CDR3 is TGCGCCAGCAGCCATAATCCTAGCGAGAGCACAGATACGCAGTATTTT. This chain connects TRBV4-1 to TRBJ2-3, with D tentatively TRBD2 (6 bases). V lost 3 bases and J lost 0, with 13 bases in between. The germline V gene encodes CDR1 MGHRA and CDR2 YSYEKL. The CDR3 covers 16 residues.

This rearrangement joins TRBV4-2 to TRBJ1-2; D remains ambiguous. The CDR3 sequence is 13 residues long. Germline V gene sequence: CDR1 LGHNA, CDR2 YNFKEQ. Trimming pared 4 bases from V and 7 bases from J, leaving 13 bases between. For the CDR3, the DNA is TGTGCCAGCAGCCCTCGGCTGGGTGGTGGCTACACCTTC. This encodes CASSPRLGGGYTF.

V and J are TRBV30 and TRBJ2-1, with D unclear. Germline values: CDR1 GTSNPN, CDR2 SVGIG (reference sequence). V dropped 0 bases and J dropped 3 bases, with 12 bases sitting between them. This CDR3 spans 15 amino acids. The CDR3 region is CAWSVRVDYYNEQFF. The CDR3 DNA is TGTGCCTGGAGTGTACGAGTGGATTACTACAATGAGCAGTTCTTC. The full variable domain, rest sourced from reference TRBV30 and TRBJ2-1, is SQTIHQWPATLVQPVGSPLSLECTVEGTSNPNLYWYRQAAGRGLQLLFYSVGIGQISSEVPQNLSASRPQDRQFILSSKKLLLSDSGFYLCAWSVRVDYYNEQFFGPGTRLTVL.

This sequence joins TRBV5-5 and TRBJ1-1; D is ambiguous. The germline gives CDR1 SGHKS, CDR2 YYEKEE (reference sequence). V was cut by 4 bases and J by 6 bases, with 7 bases left in between. This CDR3 has 11 residues. This CDR3 is CASSLAAEAFF. DNA of the CDR3: TGTGCCAGCAGCCTGGCCGCTGAAGCTTTCTTT.

This sequence joins TRBV5-1 and TRBJ1-2; D unclear. CDR1 and CDR2 from the germline V gene are SGHRS and YFSETQ. Trimming took 4 bases from V and 0 from J, leaving 10 bases between them. The CDR3 has 14 residues. CDR3: CASSLTVTNYGYTF. The DNA of the CDR3 is TGCGCCAGCAGCCTGACGGTAACTAACTATGGCTACACCTTC.

This chain uses TRBV30 with TRBJ2-1; 7 positions match TRBD1. CDR1 is GTSNPN and CDR2 is SVGIG in the germline V gene (reference sequence). The V and J ends lost 3 bases and 3 bases, in that order; junction bases with no gene match: 8. The CDR3 has 15 amino acids. CDR3 in amino acids: CAWRGRDSIYNEQFF. The CDR3 nucleotides are TGTGCCTGGAGGGGTCGGGACAGTATCTACAATGAGCAGTTCTTC.

The chain has TRBV6-5 and TRBJ2-7; 8 bases match TRBD2. J gave up 4 bases and V 0 bases, and 8 bases lay outside the gene matches. CDR3 length: 16 residues. Germline values: CDR1 MNHEY, CDR2 SVGAGI. The DNA for the CDR3 is TGTGCCAGCAGTTACTCGAAACGGGAGGGCCTATACGAGCAGTACTTC. The encoded protein is CASSYSKREGLYEQYF.

This clone was seen a few times. The chain uses TRBV27 and TRBJ1-4; no reliable D call. Germline CDR1 MNHEY, CDR2 SMNVEV (reference sequence). The CDR3 is 17 residues long. The V end was cut by 6 bases, the J end by 0 bases, with 17 bases between. DNA of the CDR3: TGTGCCAGCAGCCGCATCCCTCCGCAAGCAACTAATGAAAAACTGTTTTTT. As protein: CASSRIPPQATNEKLFF.

The chain uses TRBV15 and TRBJ2-6, with 8 bases matching TRBD2. V lost 3 bases and J lost 3; bases outside the gene matches: 7. CDR1 LNHNV and CDR2 YYDKDF come from the germline V gene (reference sequence). The CDR3 has 17 amino acids. CDR3 in DNA: TGTGCCACCAGCAGCCCAGAGCGGGGGAGTGGGGCCAACGTCCTGACTTTC. Its translation: CATSSPERGSGANVLTF.

This clone was observed a few times. The rearrangement joins TRBV6-5 to TRBJ1-5, with a weak D call TRBD1 (5 bases). The CDR3 totals 14 residues. Germline V CDR1 and CDR2: MNHEY, SVGAGI. V was pared by 4 bases and J by 5 bases, with 12 bases between. The CDR3 reads CASSSRDTDQPQHF. The CDR3 coding sequence is TGTGCCAGCAGTTCCAGGGATACGGATCAGCCCCAGCATTTT.

This clone appeared a single time. V and J are TRBV11-2 and TRBJ2-7; TRBD2 is a possible D gene (6 bases). Germline V gene lookup returns CDR1 SGHAT and CDR2 FQNNGV. V gave up 2 bases and J gave up 4 bases, with 21 bases separating them. The CDR3 is made up of 17 amino acids. The CDR3 nucleotides are TGTGCCAGCAGCTTACGGGGGACGGGACTTGCCTTGTACGAGCAGTACTTC. Its translation is CASSLRGTGLALYEQYF.

The chain links TRBV21-1 to TRBJ2-2; the D call in the table, TRBD2, was not verified against the DNA. TRBV21-1 is designated a pseudogene. CDR3 size: 15 residues. As DNA, the CDR3 is TGTGCCAGCAGGGAGGCAAACGCGAACACCGGGGAGCTGTTTTTT. Amino acid sequence: CASREANANTGELFF.

The chain employs TRBV13 and TRBJ2-5; 10 bases fit TRBD2. This CDR3 is built from 17 residues. V was pared by 5 bases and J by 7 bases, with 16 bases of the junction left unmatched. Germline V gene lookup returns CDR1 PRHDT and CDR2 FYEKMQ (reference sequence). CDR3 loop: CASSGGAASGSLGTQYF. CDR3 nucleotides: TGTGCCAGCAGCGGCGGGGCCGCTAGCGGGAGCTTGGGGACCCAGTACTTC.

The chain joins TRBV13 to TRBJ2-7; D gene uncertain. V lost 2 bases and J lost 0, with 8 bases in between. CDR1 and CDR2 from the germline V gene are PRHDT and FYEKMQ (reference sequence). The CDR3 has 14 residues. The CDR3 DNA reads TGTGCCAGCAGCTTACGCAGGAGCTCCTACGAGCAGTACTTC. This gives the protein CASSLRRSSYEQYF.

In the case of this clone: This sample includes further DNA sequences coding for the same CDR3. V is TRBV27 and J is TRBJ2-7, with 8 nucleotides matching TRBD2. The germline V gene encodes CDR1 MNHEY and CDR2 SMNVEV (reference sequence). The CDR3 covers 15 residues. Germline trimming cut 2 bases from V and 2 bases from J; bases unmatched to any gene: 5. The CDR3 loop reads CASSLGLAGPYEQYF. CDR3 bases: TGTGCCAGCAGTTTAGGGCTAGCGGGCCCCTACGAGCAGTACTTC.

The chain joins TRBV9 to TRBJ1-1; unclear D gene. V lost 4 bases and J lost 3, with 16 bases in between. CDR1 and CDR2 from the germline V gene are SGDLS and YYNGEE. The CDR3 sequence is 15 residues long. The CDR3 DNA follows: TGTGCCAGCAGCTCCCGGACGAGGAGAGACACTGAAGCTTTCTTT. Translating it yields CASSSRTRRDTEAFF.

V is TRBV30 and J is TRBJ1-5; possible D gene TRBD1, 6 bases. The CDR3 covers 14 residues. Germline CDR1 GTSNPN, CDR2 SVGIG (reference sequence). V dropped 3 bases and J dropped 7 bases, with 16 bases sitting between them. As DNA, the CDR3 is TGTGCCTGGAGAAGTTCGGGGGCTGAACAGCCCCAGCATTTT. Residues: CAWRSSGAEQPQHF.

The rearrangement uses TRBV29-1 and TRBJ2-1; weak D call: TRBD1 (6 bases). CDR1 SQVTM and CDR2 ANQGSEA come from the germline V gene. The CDR3 contains 12 residues. V lost 6 bases to trimming and J lost 4 bases, with 10 bases between them. The chain's CDR3 is CSVGTSYNEQFF. The DNA for the CDR3 is TGCAGCGTAGGGACATCTTACAATGAGCAGTTCTTC.

V is TRBV6-5 and J is TRBJ2-6; D is undetermined. CDR1 is MNHEY and CDR2 is SVGAGI in the germline V gene. V was clipped by 4 bases and J by 0 bases, with 7 bases between them. This CDR3 is 15 amino acids long. The CDR3 sequence: CASSSGFSGANVLTF. CDR3 DNA: TGTGCCAGCAGTTCCGGCTTCTCTGGGGCCAACGTCCTGACTTTC.

The V and J genes are TRBV28 and TRBJ2-7; the D gene is possibly TRBD1 (5 bases). Germline values: CDR1 MDHEN, CDR2 SYDVKM. This CDR3 is 13 amino acids long. V lost 2 bases to trimming and J lost 2 bases, with 7 bases between them. In DNA, the CDR3 is TGTGCCAGCAGTTTAGGGGCAGCCTACGAGCAGTACTTC. It is translated as CASSLGAAYEQYF. Variable domain in full (rest from reference TRBV28 and TRBJ2-7): DVKVTQSSRYLVKRTGEKVFLECVQDMDHENMFWYRQDPGLGLRLIYFSYDVKMKEKGDIPEGYSVSREKKERFSLILESASTNQTSMYLCASSLGAAYEQYFGPGTRLTVT.

V usage is TRBV6-1 and J usage is TRBJ1-4; 8 bases match TRBD1. J was trimmed by 3 bases and V by 6 bases; bases with no gene match: 6. Germline CDR1 is MNHNS and CDR2 is SASEGT. The CDR3 runs to 15 residues. CDR3 coding DNA: TGTGCCAGCAGGGGACCAGGGGGCCCTAATGAAAAACTGTTTTTT. Its translation is CASRGPGGPNEKLFF.

This chain connects TRBV4-1 to TRBJ1-1; D remains unclear. V was pared by 2 bases and J by 4 bases, with 8 bases between. The CDR3 is made up of 13 amino acids. The V gene's germline CDR1 is MGHRA and CDR2 YSYEKL. In nucleotides, the CDR3 is TGCGCCAGCAGCCAAAGGTTGGGCACTGAAGCTTTCTTT. Its translation: CASSQRLGTEAFF.

This sequence joins TRBV7-9 and TRBJ2-3, with TRBD2 identical over 9 bases. The V gene's germline CDR1 is SEHNR and CDR2 FQNEAQ (reference sequence). The V gene end was trimmed by 3 bases and the J gene end by 2 bases; junction bases not matched to a gene: 6. The CDR3 has 16 residues. The CDR3 loop reads CASSFGAGGHTDTQYF. CDR3 bases: TGTGCCAGCAGCTTCGGAGCGGGAGGTCACACAGATACGCAGTATTTT. Together with reference TRBV7-9 and TRBJ2-3, the CDR3 gives the full variable domain: DTGVSQNPRHKITKRGQNVTFRCDPISEHNRLYWYRQTLGQGPEFLTYFQNEAQLEKSRLLSDRFSAERPKGSFSTLEIQRTEQGDSAMYLCASSFGAGGHTDTQYFGPGTRLTVL.